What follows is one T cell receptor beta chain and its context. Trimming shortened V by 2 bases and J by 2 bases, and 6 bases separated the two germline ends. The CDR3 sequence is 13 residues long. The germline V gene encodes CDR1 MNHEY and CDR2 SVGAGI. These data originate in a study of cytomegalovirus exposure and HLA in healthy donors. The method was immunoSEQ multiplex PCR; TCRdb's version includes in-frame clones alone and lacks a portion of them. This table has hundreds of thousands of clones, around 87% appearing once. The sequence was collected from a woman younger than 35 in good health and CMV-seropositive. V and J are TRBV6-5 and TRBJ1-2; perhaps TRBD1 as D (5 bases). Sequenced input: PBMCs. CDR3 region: CASSYQGNYGYTF. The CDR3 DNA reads TGTGCCAGCAGTTACCAGGGCAACTATGGCTACACCTTC.